The 32 T cell receptor beta chains below all came from one sample that was sequenced in a study of T cells in Graves' hyperthyroidism and ophthalmopathy. RNA transcripts provided the source from which TCR beta CDR3 regions were amplified. HTBI primers drove first-round RT-PCR of the TCR CDR3. MiXCR, run by TCRdb on the multiplex PCR reads, gives a single entry per CDR3 protein. The sample consists of some 600,000 distinct CDR3 sequences, 40% to 55% of them appearing once. The sample consisted of peripheral blood or thyroid tissue (not recorded which). The source of these receptors is a woman in her late teens or twenties with Graves' hyperthyroidism.

This clonotype was found many times. The DNA for the CDR3 is TGTGCCAGCAGCTTACCAGGAGGGGCCTACGAGCAGTACTTC. Amino acids: CASSLPGGAYEQYF. The chain joins TRBV7-9 to TRBJ2-7; the D gene is possibly TRBD2 (6 bases). V lost 2 bases and J 2 bases, leaving 10 bases between the germline ends. CDR3 length: 14 residues. Looked up from germline, CDR1 is SEHNR and CDR2 is FQNEAQ (reference sequence).

The chain employs TRBV20-1 and TRBJ2-7, with D possibly matching TRBD1 (6 bases). The CDR3 covers 14 residues. Germline CDR1 and CDR2: DFQATT and SNEGSKA (reference sequence). V lost 5 bases and J 3 bases, leaving 17 bases between the germline ends. CDR3 residues: CSALGGFASYEQYF. As DNA, the CDR3 is TGCAGTGCTCTAGGGGGATTTGCCAGCTACGAGCAGTACTTC.

V usage is TRBV20-1 and J usage is TRBJ2-7; D is possibly TRBD2 (5 bases). The CDR3 runs to 13 residues. Germline V gene data show CDR1 as DFQATT and CDR2 as SNEGSKA (reference sequence). The V gene lost 5 bases and the J gene lost 1 base, with 12 bases spanning the gap. The CDR3 sequence is CSASSTRSYEQYF. The CDR3 bases are TGCAGTGCTTCCTCCACTAGATCCTACGAGCAGTACTTC.

The genes are TRBV20-1 and TRBJ2-5; D is unresolved. V lost 3 bases to trimming and J lost 2 bases, with 10 bases between them. CDR1 and CDR2 (germline): DFQATT, SNEGSKA (reference sequence). This CDR3 has 13 amino acids. Here the CDR3 reads CSASSDLQETQYF. The CDR3 bases are TGCAGTGCTAGTTCAGACCTTCAAGAGACCCAGTACTTC.

This clonotype was counted between two and nine times. The V call is TRBV20-1, the J call TRBJ2-7; 10 bases map to TRBD2. Germline V gives CDR1 DFQATT, CDR2 SNEGSKA (reference sequence). CDR3 size: 13 residues. CDR3 residues: CGVQREGLYEQYF. Here the CDR3 DNA reads TGCGGTGTCCAGCGGGAGGGCCTCTACGAGCAGTACTTC.

The chain links TRBV15 to TRBJ2-7; TRBD1 aligns across 9 bases. Germline trimming cut 3 bases from V and 2 bases from J; bases unmatched to any gene: 5. Germline V gene lookup returns CDR1 LNHNV and CDR2 YYDKDF (reference sequence). The CDR3 extends over 15 amino acids. For the CDR3, the DNA is TGTGCCACCAGCAGCGTACAGGGGGCCACCTACGAGCAGTACTTC. Translated: CATSSVQGATYEQYF.

This clonotype has ten or more counts. V usage is TRBV2 and J usage is TRBJ1-2, with D perhaps matching TRBD1 (6 bases). Germline V gene lookup returns CDR1 SNHLY and CDR2 FYNNEI. The CDR3 has 12 residues. CDR3 coding DNA: TGTCAGGGGAGGTTGGGGCTCGAGGGCTACACCTTC. Translated: CQGRLGLEGYTF.

V is TRBV5-1 and J is TRBJ1-2; D possibly corresponds to TRBD1 (6 bases). Germline CDR1 and CDR2: SGHRS and YFSETQ. This CDR3 is 14 amino acids long. Trimming shortened V by 1 base and J by 2 bases, and 9 bases separated the two germline ends. CDR3 nucleotide sequence: TGCGCCAGCAGCTTGTTCCAGGGGAACTATGGCTACACCTTC. It encodes CASSLFQGNYGYTF.

This clonotype was recorded a few times. J is TRBJ2-7 and V is TRBV7-6; 12 nucleotides line up with TRBD1. The CDR3 extends over 17 amino acids. The ends lost 5 bases at V and 1 base at J; junction bases unmatched: 9. The germline gives CDR1 SGHVS, CDR2 FNYEAQ. CDR3 sequence reads: CASSLGQGAPLSYEQYF. The CDR3 DNA sequence: TGTGCCAGCAGCCTGGGACAGGGGGCTCCCCTATCCTACGAGCAGTACTTC.

V usage is TRBV7-9 and J usage is TRBJ1-1, with no clear D. Germline CDR1 SEHNR, CDR2 FQNEAQ (reference sequence). This CDR3 spans 14 amino acids. V lost 2 bases, J lost 1 base, and 8 bases lay in between. The CDR3 DNA reads as TGTGCCAGCAGCTTACCATGGGGGAACACTGAAGCTTTCTTT. It encodes CASSLPWGNTEAFF.

This clonotype occurred many times. V is TRBV12-3 or TRBV12-4 and J is TRBJ2-7; 10 positions agree with TRBD2. The CDR3 is made up of 14 amino acids. J lost 5 bases, V lost 7 bases, and 8 bases had no gene match. The chain's CDR3 is CASTRRTSGDEQYF. The CDR3 nucleotides read TGTGCCAGCACCCGACGGACTAGCGGTGACGAGCAGTACTTC.

This clonotype was picked up a small number of times. The V gene is TRBV29-1, the J gene TRBJ2-7; perhaps TRBD2 as D (5 bases). The CDR3 contains 14 residues. V was clipped by 8 bases and J by 0 bases, with 17 bases between them. Germline CDR1 SQVTM, CDR2 ANQGSEA. This chain's CDR3 is CSSEEGGSSYEQYF. The CDR3, as DNA: TGCAGCAGTGAAGAGGGCGGCAGCTCCTACGAGCAGTACTTC.

The chain recombines TRBV29-1 with TRBJ1-1, with a possible D match to TRBD1 (5 bases). The germline gives CDR1 SQVTM, CDR2 ANQGSEA. Trimming took off 7 bases at V and 3 bases at J, with 12 bases between the two ends. There are 12 residues in the CDR3. The chain's CDR3 is CSAAGTDTEAFF. For the CDR3, the DNA is TGCAGCGCAGCCGGGACCGACACTGAAGCTTTCTTT.

The V call is TRBV7-9, the J call TRBJ2-7; 9 bases are shared with TRBD2. The germline V gene has CDR1 SEHNR and CDR2 FQNEAQ (reference sequence). The V gene end was trimmed by 1 base and the J gene end by 1 base; junction bases not matched to a gene: 5. The CDR3 contains 16 residues. In DNA, the CDR3 is TGTGCCAGCAGCTTAGAGTCTAGCGGGACATCCTACGAGCAGTACTTC. Translated: CASSLESSGTSYEQYF.

As for this clonotype: Sequence at one end of the junction differs from germline and may be a read error. The V gene is TRBV15, the J gene TRBJ2-7; D gene ambiguous. The germline V gene encodes CDR1 LNHNV and CDR2 YYDKDF (reference sequence). This CDR3 is built from 14 residues. This CDR3 reads CASSPPDGTYEQYF. In DNA form, the CDR3 reads TGTGCCAGCAGCCCCCCTGATGGGACCTACGAGCAGTACTTC.

This clonotype came up a few times. The chain links TRBV19 to TRBJ2-3; D unclear. V dropped 4 bases and J dropped 4 bases, with 9 bases sitting between them. This CDR3 has 13 residues. Germline CDR1 and CDR2: LNHDA and SQIVND (reference sequence). The CDR3 DNA follows: TGTGCCAGTAGTACCCCGGGCCCAGATACGCAGTATTTT. Amino acids: CASSTPGPDTQYF. Filled out from reference TRBV19 and TRBJ2-3, the complete variable domain reads DGGITQSPKYLFRKEGQNVTLSCEQNLNHDAMYWYRQDPGQGLRLIYYSQIVNDFQKGDIAEGYSVSREKKESFPLTVTSAQKNPTAFYLCASSTPGPDTQYFGPGTRLTVL.

Comment on this clonotype: A much more abundant neighbour one base away suggests this may be a read error. The V and J genes are TRBV7-2 and TRBJ1-6; D possibly corresponds to TRBD1 (5 bases). The V gene's germline CDR1 is SGHTA and CDR2 FQGNSA. The CDR3 contains 13 residues. The CDR3 sequence is CAGSFEGRSPLHF. The CDR3 region has the DNA TGTGCCGGCAGCTTTGAGGGGCGCTCACCCCTCCACTTT.

V usage is TRBV19 and J usage is TRBJ2-7, with 10 bases that match TRBD1. CDR3 size: 14 residues. Trimming at V came to 9 bases and at J to 3 bases, leaving 8 bases not matched to a gene. Germline-derived CDR1 and CDR2 are LNHDA and SQIVND (reference sequence). CDR3 nucleotide sequence: TGTGCCAGCAAGGCAGGGACAGGGGTCTACGAGCAGTACTTC. This encodes CASKAGTGVYEQYF.

This clonotype appeared many times. The V call is TRBV10-3, the J call TRBJ1-1; 8 bases map to TRBD1. This CDR3 contains 16 residues. V dropped 3 bases and J dropped 5; count of bases not matched to a gene: 11. CDR1 is ENHRY and CDR2 is SYGVKD in the germline V gene. The CDR3 DNA reads as TGTGCCATCAGTGACCTTCTTCAGGGGGCGAGAACTGAAGCTTTCTTT. As protein: CAISDLLQGARTEAFF.

The V gene is TRBV11-2, the J gene TRBJ2-7, with 10 nucleotides matching TRBD2. Germline loops: CDR1 SGHAT, CDR2 FQNNGV. V dropped 1 base and J dropped 13; count of bases not matched to a gene: 7. The CDR3 spans 13 residues. In DNA form, the CDR3 reads TGTGCCAGCAGCTTAGGTCTAGCGGGAGAACGCTACTTC. Amino acid sequence: CASSLGLAGERYF. Filled out from reference TRBV11-2 and TRBJ2-7, the complete variable domain reads EAGVAQSPRYKIIEKRQSVAFWCNPISGHATLYWYQQILGQGPKLLIQFQNNGVVDDSQLPKDRFSAERLKGVDSTLKIQPAKLEDSAVYLCASSLGLAGERYFGPGTRLTVT.

The chain joins TRBV20-1 to TRBJ2-7; 11 bases align to TRBD2. The CDR3 runs to 14 residues. The J segment lost 2 bases and the V segment lost 6 bases, leaving 6 bases of the junction unmatched. The germline CDR1 and CDR2 sequences are DFQATT and SNEGSKA (reference sequence). The CDR3 region is CSATQGLAAYEQYF. For the CDR3, the DNA is TGCAGTGCCACTCAGGGACTAGCGGCCTACGAGCAGTACTTC.

This clonotype showed up just once. A much more abundant neighbour one base away suggests this may be a read error. The rearrangement links TRBV6-9 to TRBJ1-2, with a weak D call TRBD1 (6 bases). Germline V gene data show CDR1 as MNHGY and CDR2 as SVAAGI. Trimming stripped 6 bases from V and 5 bases from J, with 10 bases between. The CDR3 is 12 residues long. Here the CDR3 reads CASREGEYGYTF. CDR3 nucleotide sequence: TGTGCCAGCAGGGAGGGGGAATATGGCTACACCTTC.

This clonotype was seen only once. This sequence joins TRBV11-2 and TRBJ1-1; tentatively, D is TRBD1 (5 bases). Trimming removed 5 bases from V and 0 bases from J, with 16 bases in between. Germline CDR1 is SGHAT and CDR2 is FQNNGV. The CDR3 totals 16 residues. CDR3 DNA sequence: TGTGCCAGCAGCCTAGGTGAGGGGTACCTGAACACTGAAGCTTTCTTT. It yields the protein CASSLGEGYLNTEAFF.

V usage is TRBV20-1 and J usage is TRBJ1-2, with D maybe TRBD1 (5 bases). The CDR3 is 14 amino acids. The V and J ends lost 3 bases and 6 bases respectively, with 17 bases between them. From germline, CDR1 is DFQATT and CDR2 SNEGSKA (reference sequence). The CDR3 DNA is TGCAGTGCTAGGGGCGAAGGAGGGGCCGATGGCTACACCTTC. Its protein product is CSARGEGGADGYTF.

The chain carries TRBV9 and TRBJ1-6; 7 nucleotides agree with TRBD1. Germline CDR1 SGDLS, CDR2 YYNGEE. The CDR3 is 16 amino acids. Trimming removed 3 bases from V and 7 bases from J; junction bases left unmatched: 10. The CDR3 loop reads CASSGGGGAGNSPLHF. The CDR3 nucleotides are TGTGCCAGCAGCGGTGGAGGGGGCGCGGGGAATTCACCCCTCCACTTT.

The V and J genes are TRBV9 and TRBJ2-5; 8 bases fit TRBD2. The CDR3 is 17 amino acids. Germline-derived CDR1 and CDR2 are SGDLS and YYNGEE. V was clipped by 3 bases and J by 0 bases; unmatched bases: 10. The CDR3 sequence: CASSAYGAGANQETQYF. The DNA of the CDR3 is TGTGCCAGCAGCGCATATGGAGCGGGAGCTAACCAAGAGACCCAGTACTTC.

The rearrangement links TRBV19 to TRBJ2-2; the match to TRBD1 covers 8 bases. Trimming took 4 bases from V and 7 from J; bases not matched to a gene: 5. The CDR3 has 14 residues. CDR1 and CDR2 from the germline V gene are LNHDA and SQIVND (reference sequence). Here the CDR3 DNA reads TGTGCCAGTAGTACGCCACAGGGGGTCGGGGAGCTGTTTTTT. Residues: CASSTPQGVGELFF.

Details on this clonotype: The junction and the germline gene differ at one end; a read error may be behind it. The chain has TRBV7-2 and TRBJ1-2; D is unresolved. The germline CDR1 and CDR2 sequences are SGHTA and FQGNSA. The CDR3 spans 14 residues. CDR3 sequence (DNA): TGCGCCAGCAGCCAGCAGACGGCTCTCTTTGGCTACACCTTC. Translating gives CASSQQTALFGYTF.

The chain joins TRBV25-1 to TRBJ1-5, with D possibly being TRBD1 (5 bases). Trimming removed 9 bases from V and 0 bases from J, with 9 bases in between. This CDR3 is 13 amino acids long. Germline V gene sequence: CDR1 MGHDK, CDR2 SYGVNS. The CDR3 coding sequence is TGTGCCAGGGGGACCTATAGCAATCAGCCCCAGCATTTT. Its translation is CARGTYSNQPQHF.

This sequence joins TRBV7-9 and TRBJ2-2; the D call may be TRBD1 or TRBD2 (7 bases each). There are 17 residues in the CDR3. The V end was cut by 3 bases, the J end by 2 bases, with 16 bases between. Looked up from germline, CDR1 is SEHNR and CDR2 is FQNEAQ (reference sequence). CDR3 protein: CASSLRQGGFNTGELFF. The CDR3 DNA reads TGTGCCAGCAGCTTGAGGCAGGGGGGGTTCAACACCGGGGAGCTGTTTTTT.

V usage is TRBV5-6 and J usage is TRBJ1-3, with no clear D. CDR1 and CDR2 from the germline V gene are SGHDT and YYEEEE. CDR3 length equals 13 residues. With 6 bases removed from V and 6 bases from J, the gap between germline ends came to 13 bases. The CDR3 sequence: CASTNDGLNTIYF. CDR3 in DNA: TGTGCCAGCACCAATGACGGGCTAAACACCATATATTTT.

A single count supports this clonotype. The chain recombines TRBV9 with TRBJ2-5; TRBD2 matches at 7 bases. The CDR3 spans 15 residues. With V trimmed by 8 bases and J by 5 bases, 15 bases remained unmatched. In germline, CDR1 is SGDLS, CDR2 YYNGEE. The CDR3 coding sequence is TGTGCCAGTGCGAGACGAGCGGGATTCGTGGAGACCCAGTACTTC. The encoded protein is CASARRAGFVETQYF.